Listed below are T cell receptor beta chains from one sample, sequenced in a study of T cell responses to AZD1222 COVID-19 vaccine. Some clones are missing from TCRdb's copy, which holds only in-frame ones; the method was immunoSEQ multiplex PCR. The table has 95,000 to 100,000 clones, about nine tenths seen once; the top ten hold 1.3%. The sample in question was peripheral blood, obtained on day 0 of AZD1222 vaccination. The source is an adult in good health. Each CDR3 is given with its conserved first and last residue. The order of the fields is D gene, V gene, clone size, J gene, CDR3 DNA, CDR3 protein. D genes are given only for firm matches. For some rows the clone size is stated as once, few or many, or as a class when expanded; others skip it.

>NA|TRBV7-2|NA|TRBJ1-5
TGTGCCAGCAGCTTAGATGACCGGCCCCAGCATTTT
CASSLDDRPQHF
>NA|TRBV4-1|NA|TRBJ1-1
TGCGCCAGCAGCCAAGACAGCGGGGGCACTGAAGCTTTCTTT
CASSQDSGGTEAFF
>NA|TRBV2|once|TRBJ1-6
TGTGCCAGCGACCGGGACACAGATTCACCCCTCCACTTT
CASDRDTDSPLHF
>TRBD2|TRBV18|NA|TRBJ2-3
TGTGCCAGCTCGCTAGCGGGCCCGAGCACAGATACGCAGTATTTT
CASSLAGPSTDTQYF
>NA|TRBV28|NA|TRBJ1-2
TGTGCCAGCAGTTTGCCCGCAAGGGGCGAAGGCTACACCTTC
CASSLPARGEGYTF
>NA|TRBV27|NA|TRBJ2-5
TGTGCCAGCAGTTTTGGCGGGGCATTACAAGAGACCCAGTACTTC
CASSFGGALQETQYF
>NA|TRBV2|NA|TRBJ1-5
TGTGCCAGCAGTGAACTTTTGGGGAGGGTAGGGCAGCCCCAGCATTTT
CASSELLGRVGQPQHF
>NA|TRBV4-1|once|TRBJ2-7
TGCGCCAGCAGCCAGGGAGATCGGGTCGCTGAGCAGTACTTC
CASSQGDRVAEQYF
>TRBD1|TRBV5-1|NA|TRBJ1-4
TGCGCCAGCAGCCTGGGACAGACAGGAGGAACTAATGAAAAACTGTTTTTT
CASSLGQTGGTNEKLFF
>NA|TRBV5-1|NA|TRBJ1-1
TGCGCCAGCAGCCCCTCCCCCACAGGGCGTGATACTGAAGCTTTCTTT
CASSPSPTGRDTEAFF
>NA|TRBV12-3/TRBV12-4|NA|TRBJ2-7
TGTGCCAGCAGCTTTGTGCTGGACGAGCAGTACTTC
CASSFVLDEQYF